This T cell receptor (beta chain) originates from a study of early T cells in non-severe SARS-CoV-2 infection. About the research overall: Whole-blood bulk RNA, unsorted, was sequenced, and chains were unpaired. General observations from the study: Anti-spike CD8 responses were favored by VDJdb matching, which missed private and CD4 specificities.

Regarding this clonotype: The antigen remains unidentified.

cDNA molecules, individually, were tagged with unique molecular identifiers. From the 5' RACE reads, TCRdb called clonotypes with MiXCR, one entry per CDR3 protein. The sample includes some 110,000 distinct CDR3 sequences, under 15% of them seen just once. The CDR3 is made up of 15 amino acids. Trimming took 0 bases from V and 3 from J, leaving 12 bases between them. Per the germline V gene, CDR1 is LGHNA and CDR2 is YNFKEQ. The specimen was whole blood. This rearrangement joins TRBV4-2 to TRBJ2-7; D remains ambiguous. The TCR comes from an adult who was a healthcare worker with PCR-confirmed SARS-CoV-2 infection or an uninfected control (not recorded which). In DNA form, the CDR3 reads TGTGCCAGCAGCCAAGATCGCAGTCCCTACTACGAGCAGTACTTC. This gives the protein CASSQDRSPYYEQYF.